This T cell receptor beta chain was identified during a study of immune evolution from preneoplasia to lung adenocarcinoma. TCRdb's table, derived via immunoSEQ multiplex PCR, lists solely in-frame clones and lacks some. The sample includes a few thousand clones, around four fifths of them seen just once. Germline-derived CDR1 and CDR2 are SGHRS and YFSETQ. This CDR3 is 14 amino acids long. Between the trimmed V and J ends, which lost 0 bases and 3 bases, there was a span of 10 bases. The chain is built from TRBV5-1 and TRBJ2-7; possible D gene TRBD2, 6 bases. What was sequenced was FFPE adjacent normal lung tissue. The source of this sequence is a donor of 70 years or more with lung adenocarcinoma. Written as DNA, the CDR3 is TGCGCCAGCAGCTTGGCACCAGCGGGCTACGAGCAGTACTTC. Its protein product is CASSLAPAGYEQYF.